A selection of T cell receptor beta chains follows, all from one sample in a study of T-cell memory formation after mild COVID-19. TCRdb re-called the 5' RACE reads through MiXCR, storing one row per CDR3 protein. The table shows about 390,000 distinct CDR3 sequences, with 15% to 20% occurring only once. What was sequenced was PBMCs or a T cell subset sorted from them (not recorded which). All receptors come from a man younger than 35 who had mild COVID-19 (a few samples of this study predate the infection). Cell type and time point are not known. The CDR3 runs from the conserved cysteine through the conserved F or W. A D gene is named only where the DNA matches it firmly. Clone size is stated in some rows and not others, as once, few, many or a class when expanded.

v_call,j_call,clone_size,d_call,cdr3_aa,cdr3_nt
TRBV4-1,TRBJ1-2,few,-,CASSHGSYGYTF,TGCGCCAGCAGCCATGGGAGTTATGGCTACACCTTC
TRBV20-1,TRBJ2-1,-,TRBD2,CSARDSLAGGYNEQFF,TGCAGTGCTAGAGACTCCCTAGCGGGGGGTTACAATGAGCAGTTCTTC
TRBV20-1,TRBJ2-5,-,TRBD2,CSAGGETQYF,TGCAGTGCGGGAGGGGAGACCCAGTACTTC
TRBV10-3,TRBJ2-1,-,-,CAILAGSGNEQFF,TGTGCCATCTTGGCGGGGAGTGGCAATGAGCAGTTCTTC
TRBV24-1,TRBJ2-3,few,-,CATSDLSPWDTQYF,TGTGCCACCAGTGATTTGTCACCGTGGGATACGCAGTATTTT
TRBV7-2,TRBJ2-1,-,TRBD2,CASSRTSSSSYNEQFF,TGTGCCAGCAGTCGGACTAGCAGTAGCTCCTACAATGAGCAGTTCTTC
TRBV27,TRBJ1-1,few,-,CASSARTVGNTEAFF,TGTGCCAGCAGTGCGAGGACGGTGGGGAACACTGAAGCTTTCTTT
TRBV5-1,TRBJ2-5,few,-,CASSLASSFETQYF,TGCGCCAGCAGCTTGGCCTCTAGCTTCGAGACCCAGTACTTC
TRBV20-1,TRBJ2-6,few,-,CSAPYGAGANVLTF,TGCAGTGCCCCCTACGGGGCTGGGGCCAACGTCCTGACTTTC
TRBV18,TRBJ1-3,-,-,CASSPEYLGGNTIYF,TGTGCCAGCTCACCAGAGTATCTTGGGGGAAACACCATATATTTT
TRBV11-3,TRBJ2-1,-,TRBD1,CASSRYTGGIGNEQFF,TGTGCCAGCAGTCGATATACAGGGGGTATCGGGAATGAGCAGTTCTTC
TRBV7-2,TRBJ2-1,-,TRBD2,CARTSGGARGEQFF,TGTGCCAGAACAAGCGGGGGGGCCCGCGGTGAGCAGTTCTTC
TRBV7-9,TRBJ1-2,few,-,CASSLEWRGAANYGYTF,TGTGCCAGCAGCTTAGAGTGGAGAGGGGCCGCTAACTATGGCTACACCTTC
TRBV7-3,TRBJ1-5,-,TRBD1,CASSPMGQGASSNQPQHF,TGTGCCAGCAGCCCGATGGGACAGGGGGCCTCTAGCAATCAGCCCCAGCATTTT
TRBV5-1,TRBJ1-1,few,-,CASSLAGGDNTEAFF,TGCGCCAGCAGCTTGGCCGGGGGTGACAACACTGAAGCTTTCTTT
TRBV12-3/TRBV12-4,TRBJ1-3,-,-,CASRRRGGTFSGNTIYF,TGTGCCAGCCGCAGGAGGGGAGGGACGTTCTCTGGAAACACCATATATTTT
TRBV7-2,TRBJ2-7,few,TRBD1,CASSESGTGIYEQYF,TGTGCCAGCAGCGAGTCCGGGACAGGGATCTACGAGCAGTACTTC
TRBV27,TRBJ2-6,few,-,CASSPPRANVLTF,TGTGCCAGCAGTCCCCCAAGGGCCAACGTCCTGACTTTC
TRBV6-2/TRBV6-3,TRBJ2-1,few,-,CASSYRIPGGDWRGRDEQFF,TGTGCCAGCAGTTACCGTATCCCGGGTGGGGACTGGAGAGGAAGGGATGAGCAGTTCTTC
TRBV11-2,TRBJ2-3,once,-,CASSEPADTQYF,TGTGCCAGCAGCGAACCGGCGGATACGCAGTATTTT
TRBV30,TRBJ2-7,many,-,CAWSPPLAPYEQYF,TGTGCCTGGAGCCCCCCCCTAGCTCCCTACGAGCAGTACTTC
TRBV6-5,TRBJ1-2,-,TRBD1,CASSYAGGEALNYGYTF,TGTGCCAGCAGTTACGCAGGGGGCGAGGCCCTTAACTATGGCTACACCTTC
TRBV7-2,TRBJ2-7,many,-,CASSRRDLWGEQYF,TGTGCCAGCAGCCGGAGGGACCTCTGGGGAGAGCAGTACTTC
TRBV3-1,TRBJ2-1,-,TRBD1,CASSQGDRGLTGEQFF,TGTGCCAGCAGCCAAGGGGACAGGGGGCTGACGGGTGAGCAGTTCTTC
TRBV7-2,TRBJ2-4,many,-,CASSHHTGRDKNIQYF,TGTGCCAGCAGCCATCATACAGGGAGGGACAAAAACATTCAGTACTTC
TRBV6-2/TRBV6-3,TRBJ2-1,many,-,CASSVASVADPYNEQFF,TGTGCCAGCAGTGTCGCGTCCGTGGCAGACCCATACAATGAGCAGTTCTTC
TRBV6-1,TRBJ2-2,-,-,CASTSSTGELFF,TGTGCCAGCACCAGTTCCACCGGGGAGCTGTTTTTT
TRBV4-1,TRBJ1-1,-,-,CASSQWIPRAGEAFF,TGCGCCAGCAGCCAATGGATTCCCAGGGCGGGTGAAGCTTTCTTT
TRBV12-3/TRBV12-4,TRBJ2-7,few,TRBD1,CASSLAFRGYEQYF,TGTGCCAGCAGTTTAGCCTTCAGGGGGTACGAGCAGTACTTC
TRBV4-2,TRBJ1-4,few,-,CASSQAGGGAREKLFF,TGTGCCAGCAGCCAAGCTGGAGGGGGGGCGCGTGAAAAACTGTTTTTT
TRBV4-3,TRBJ2-1,-,TRBD2,CASSPTSDFYNEQFF,TGCGCCAGCAGCCCCACTAGCGATTTCTACAATGAGCAGTTCTTC
TRBV15,TRBJ1-5,-,-,CATSRDGASNQPQHF,TGTGCCACCAGCAGAGACGGGGCTAGCAATCAGCCCCAGCATTTT
TRBV3-1,TRBJ2-7,-,-,CASSPLGEIYEQYF,TGTGCCAGCAGCCCCCTGGGGGAGATCTACGAGCAGTACTTC
TRBV5-1,TRBJ1-1,-,TRBD1,CASSSADRGEDTEAFF,TGCGCCAGCAGCTCCGCAGACAGGGGAGAGGACACTGAAGCTTTCTTT
TRBV11-2,TRBJ1-2,-,-,CASSPQEYRGYTF,TGTGCCAGCAGCCCCCAGGAGTACCGCGGCTACACCTTC
TRBV30,TRBJ2-5,few,-,CAWSGGQGHQETQYF,TGTGCCTGGAGTGGTGGGCAGGGTCATCAAGAGACCCAGTACTTC
TRBV10-3,TRBJ2-1,-,-,CAISESDRGYNEQFF,TGTGCCATCAGTGAGTCAGACAGAGGCTACAATGAGCAGTTCTTC
TRBV7-3,TRBJ1-3,-,-,CASSSPNSGNTIYF,TGTGCCAGCAGCTCACCCAACTCTGGAAACACCATATATTTT
TRBV10-3,TRBJ1-6,-,-,CAISDWDAPSYNSPLHF,TGTGCCATCAGTGATTGGGACGCACCCTCCTATAATTCACCCCTCCACTTT
TRBV4-1,TRBJ2-3,few,-,CASSLRGQSTVDTQYF,TGCGCCAGCAGCCTCCGAGGGCAGTCTACCGTAGATACGCAGTATTTT
TRBV20-1,TRBJ2-3,-,-,CSASGPMDTQYF,TGCAGTGCTAGCGGACCTATGGATACGCAGTATTTT
TRBV20-1,TRBJ2-3,few,-,CSARVSLSHVGTDTQYF,TGCAGTGCTAGAGTTTCATTATCCCACGTCGGCACAGATACGCAGTATTTT
TRBV5-1,TRBJ1-3,-,TRBD1,CASSRTMDRGYRLSGNTIYF,TGCGCCAGCAGCCGAACGATGGACAGGGGGTACCGACTCTCTGGAAACACCATATATTTT
TRBV5-1,TRBJ2-1,few,TRBD2,CASSIRRTSGGATIEQFF,TGCGCCAGCAGCATCCGCCGCACTAGCGGGGGGGCAACTATTGAGCAGTTCTTC
TRBV7-2,TRBJ1-2,-,TRBD1,CASSLGAGTGYYTF,TGTGCCAGCAGCTTAGGCGCCGGGACAGGATACTACACCTTC
TRBV7-2,TRBJ1-1,-,-,CASSPGDGMNTEAFF,TGTGCCAGCAGCCCCGGGGACGGAATGAACACTGAAGCTTTCTTT
TRBV12-3/TRBV12-4,TRBJ1-1,few,TRBD1,CASSDQGAEAFF,TGTGCCAGCAGTGACCAGGGGGCGGAAGCTTTCTTT
TRBV7-9,TRBJ2-3,few,-,CASLGRSDTQYF,TGTGCCAGCTTGGGCCGGTCAGATACGCAGTATTTT
TRBV29-1,TRBJ1-2,many,-,CSVEGYTF,TGCAGCGTTGAGGGCTACACCTTC
TRBV24-1,TRBJ1-2,few,TRBD1,CATSGPDRGEYGYTF,TGTGCCACCAGTGGCCCCGACAGGGGAGAATATGGCTACACCTTC
TRBV9,TRBJ2-3,few,-,CASSVASATDTQYF,TGTGCCAGCAGCGTAGCCTCAGCGACAGATACGCAGTATTTT
TRBV5-1,TRBJ1-2,few,TRBD1,CASRQGQPLDYGYTF,TGCGCCAGCAGGCAGGGACAGCCCCTCGACTATGGCTACACCTTC